This T cell receptor beta chain was sequenced in a study of blood T cell repertoires in COVID-19. Study summary: Samples of COVID-19 (acute and convalescent) were obtained from the United States, Italy and Spain. PBMCs, B-cell-depleted T cells, or T cells were the source of the cDNA or gDNA that made up the material.

The CDR3 runs 17 residues. V shed 4 bases and J 4 bases; nucleotides not matched to a gene: 15. Germline V CDR1 and CDR2: SGHAT, FQNNGV. Per the authors' pipeline: Amplified reference gene primers provided the basis for estimating nucleated cell counts. Method: immunoSEQ multiplex PCR; TCRdb's copy keeps in-frame clones and lacks some. V, J and clone size derive from that table, while D and trimming were established from the DNA sequence. The sample yields over 200,000 clones, about 86% seen once. The TCR was taken from a woman aged 45-65 years with acute or convalescent COVID-19. The V gene is TRBV11-2, the J gene TRBJ2-7; 8 nucleotides align to TRBD1. Specimen: peripheral blood. The CDR3 loop is CASSSIEGATGVYEQYF. In DNA, the CDR3 is TGTGCCAGCAGCTCGATAGAGGGGGCGACAGGGGTATACGAGCAGTACTTC.